The sequence of this T cell receptor beta chain was determined in a study of blood T cell repertoires in COVID-19. As for the study in general: Specimens from acute and convalescent COVID-19 originated in the United States, Italy and Spain.

Germline V gives CDR1 MGHRA, CDR2 YSYEKL. Trimming stripped 1 base from V and 2 bases from J, with 11 bases between. The CDR3 runs 16 residues. Original handling: Reference gene primers were amplified, and this amplification served to estimate nucleated cell counts. Clones were sequenced by immunoSEQ multiplex PCR, and TCRdb holds only the in-frame ones, with some missing. That table furnishes V, J and clone size, whereas the DNA furnished D and trimming. The sample holds roughly 220,000 clones, around four fifths seen once. This chain links TRBV4-1 with TRBJ2-2; unclear D gene. This receptor was identified in a woman at least 80 years old with COVID-19, enrolled during active disease. The specimen was peripheral blood. The CDR3 reads CASSQGSGVNTGELFF. CDR3 DNA: TGCGCCAGCAGCCAAGGGTCCGGAGTAAACACCGGGGAGCTGTTTTTT.